The T cell receptor (beta chain) described here comes from a study of T cell repertoires in cytomegalovirus infection. The overall study: Both a matching HLA type and CMV infection were indicated by public TCR beta signatures.

Each CDR3 protein gets one entry after TCRdb re-called the reads with MiXCR. The sample carries 500,000 or so distinct CDR3 sequences, more than 15% recorded once. The CDR3 runs 16 residues. Germline CDR1 is WSHSY and CDR2 is SAAADI. V shed 0 bases and J shed 0 bases, with 11 bases lying between them. Overall study results and limits: CMV-specific HLA-C-restricted TCR beta clonotypes dominated the ex vivo response. Accumulated public TCR beta family frequency recognized individuals carrying CMV together with the relevant HLA.

A note on this clonotype: Its antigen is undetermined.

The TCR was taken from a human donor in good health (CMV status not recorded). Some clones in this sample may be carry-over from other donors' samples. The specimen sequenced was CD8+ T cells from PBMCs. This chain links TRBV10-2 with TRBJ1-1; D unresolved. The DNA for the CDR3 is TGCGCCAGCAGTGAGTCGAACGGGTTTATGAACACTGAAGCTTTCTTT. Its protein is CASSESNGFMNTEAFF.